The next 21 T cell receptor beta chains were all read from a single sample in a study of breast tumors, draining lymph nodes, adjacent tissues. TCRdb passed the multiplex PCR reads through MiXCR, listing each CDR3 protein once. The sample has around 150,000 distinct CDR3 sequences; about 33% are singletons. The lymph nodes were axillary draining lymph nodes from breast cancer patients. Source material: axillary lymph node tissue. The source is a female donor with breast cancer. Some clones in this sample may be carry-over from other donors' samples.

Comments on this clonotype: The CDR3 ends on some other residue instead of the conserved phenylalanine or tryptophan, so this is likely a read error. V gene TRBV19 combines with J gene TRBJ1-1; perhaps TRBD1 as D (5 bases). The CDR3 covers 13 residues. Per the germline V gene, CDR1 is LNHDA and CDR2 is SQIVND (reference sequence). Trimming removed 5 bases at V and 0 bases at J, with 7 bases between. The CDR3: CASSGQLNTEAFV. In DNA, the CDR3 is TGTGCCAGTAGTGGACAATTGAACACTGAAGCTTTCGTT.

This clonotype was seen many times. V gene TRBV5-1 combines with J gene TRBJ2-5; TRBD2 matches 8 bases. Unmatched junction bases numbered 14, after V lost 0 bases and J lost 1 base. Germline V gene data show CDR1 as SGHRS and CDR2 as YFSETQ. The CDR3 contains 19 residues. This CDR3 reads CASSLGGASFAGGQETQYF. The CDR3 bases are TGCGCCAGCAGCTTGGGTGGGGCCTCCTTCGCGGGGGGCCAAGAGACCCAGTACTTC.

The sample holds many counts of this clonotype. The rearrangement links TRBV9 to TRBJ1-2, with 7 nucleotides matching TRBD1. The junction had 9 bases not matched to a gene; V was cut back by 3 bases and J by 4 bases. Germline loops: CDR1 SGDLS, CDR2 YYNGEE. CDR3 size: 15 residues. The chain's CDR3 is CASSAHRGRGYGYTF. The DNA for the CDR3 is TGTGCCAGCAGCGCACACAGGGGAAGGGGCTATGGCTACACCTTC.

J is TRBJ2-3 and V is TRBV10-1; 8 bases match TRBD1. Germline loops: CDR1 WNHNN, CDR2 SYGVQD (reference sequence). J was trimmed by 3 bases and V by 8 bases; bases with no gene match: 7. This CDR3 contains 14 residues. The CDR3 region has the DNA TGCGCCAGCCGGGTGGGACAGGATACAGATACGCAGTATTTT. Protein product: CASRVGQDTDTQYF.

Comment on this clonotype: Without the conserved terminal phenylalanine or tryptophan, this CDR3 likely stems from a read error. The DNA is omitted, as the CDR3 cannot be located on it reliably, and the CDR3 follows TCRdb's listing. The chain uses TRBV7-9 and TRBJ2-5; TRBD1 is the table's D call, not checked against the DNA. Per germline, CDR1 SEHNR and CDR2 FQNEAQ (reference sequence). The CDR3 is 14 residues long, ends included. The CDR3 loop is CASSQETGGEALYL.

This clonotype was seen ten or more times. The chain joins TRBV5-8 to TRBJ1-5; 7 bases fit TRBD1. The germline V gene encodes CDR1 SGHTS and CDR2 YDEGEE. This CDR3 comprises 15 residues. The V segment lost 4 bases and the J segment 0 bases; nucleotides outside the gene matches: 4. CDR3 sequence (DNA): TGTGCCAGCAGCAAGGGACAGATTAGCAATCAGCCCCAGCATTTT. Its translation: CASSKGQISNQPQHF.

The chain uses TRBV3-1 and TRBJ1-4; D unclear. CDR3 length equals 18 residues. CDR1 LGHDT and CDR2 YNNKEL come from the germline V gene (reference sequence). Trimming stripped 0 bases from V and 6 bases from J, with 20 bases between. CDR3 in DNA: TGTGCCAGCAGCCAAGAGCGGGGAGCGGGTAGGGAGGATGAAAAACTGTTTTTT. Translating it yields CASSQERGAGREDEKLFF.

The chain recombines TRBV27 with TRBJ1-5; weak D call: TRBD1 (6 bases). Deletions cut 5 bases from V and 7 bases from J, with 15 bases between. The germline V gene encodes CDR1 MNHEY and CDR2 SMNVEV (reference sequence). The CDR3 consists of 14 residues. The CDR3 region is CASSKQGIGQPQHF. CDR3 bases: TGTGCCAGCAGTAAACAGGGAATTGGGCAGCCCCAGCATTTT.

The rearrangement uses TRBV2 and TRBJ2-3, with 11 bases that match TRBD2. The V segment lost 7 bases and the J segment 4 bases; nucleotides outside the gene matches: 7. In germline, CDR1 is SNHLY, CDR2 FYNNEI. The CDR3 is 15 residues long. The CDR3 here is CASTLAGGVPDTQYF. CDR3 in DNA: TGTGCCAGCACGCTAGCGGGGGGTGTCCCAGATACGCAGTATTTT. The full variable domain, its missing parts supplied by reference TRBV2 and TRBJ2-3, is EPEVTQTPSHQVTQMGQEVILRCVPISNHLYFYWYRQILGQKVEFLVSFYNNEISEKSEIFDDQFSVERPDGSNFTLKIRSTKLEDSAMYFCASTLAGGVPDTQYFGPGTRLTVL.

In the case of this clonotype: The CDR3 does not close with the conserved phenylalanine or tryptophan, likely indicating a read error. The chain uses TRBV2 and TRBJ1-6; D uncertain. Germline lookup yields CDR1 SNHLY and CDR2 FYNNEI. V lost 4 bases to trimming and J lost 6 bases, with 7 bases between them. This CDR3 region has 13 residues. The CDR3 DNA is TGTGCCAGCAGTGTAGGCGGTAATTCACCCCTCCACTCT. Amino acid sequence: CASSVGGNSPLHS.

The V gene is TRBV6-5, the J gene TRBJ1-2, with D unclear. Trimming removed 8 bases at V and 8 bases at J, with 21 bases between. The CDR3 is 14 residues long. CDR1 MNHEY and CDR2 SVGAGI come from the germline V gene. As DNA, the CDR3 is TGTGCCAGCCTCCCCGGACCCTCTCAGGAGGGCTACACCTTC. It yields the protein CASLPGPSQEGYTF.

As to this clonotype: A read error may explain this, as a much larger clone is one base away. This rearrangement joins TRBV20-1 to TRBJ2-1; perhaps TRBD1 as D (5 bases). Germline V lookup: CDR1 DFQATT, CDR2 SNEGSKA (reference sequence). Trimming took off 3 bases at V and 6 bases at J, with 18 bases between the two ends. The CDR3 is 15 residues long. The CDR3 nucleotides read TGCAGTGCTAGGGACACCTCATCCCCCTCCAATGAGCAGTTCTTC. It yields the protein CSARDTSSPSNEQFF.

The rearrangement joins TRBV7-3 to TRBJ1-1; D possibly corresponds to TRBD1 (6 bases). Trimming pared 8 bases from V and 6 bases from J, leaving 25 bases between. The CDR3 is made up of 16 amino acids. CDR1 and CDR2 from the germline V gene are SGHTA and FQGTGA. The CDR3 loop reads CASGPTGILAGAEAFF. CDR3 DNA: TGTGCCAGCGGCCCCACAGGGATTCTCGCGGGGGCTGAAGCTTTCTTT.

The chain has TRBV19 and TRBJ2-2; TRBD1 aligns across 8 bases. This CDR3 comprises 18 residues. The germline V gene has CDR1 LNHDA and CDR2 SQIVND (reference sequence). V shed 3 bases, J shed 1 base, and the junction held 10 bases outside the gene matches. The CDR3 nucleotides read TGTGCCAGTAGTATGGGCGGGACAGGTCCCATGAACACCGGGGAGCTGTTTTTT. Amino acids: CASSMGGTGPMNTGELFF.

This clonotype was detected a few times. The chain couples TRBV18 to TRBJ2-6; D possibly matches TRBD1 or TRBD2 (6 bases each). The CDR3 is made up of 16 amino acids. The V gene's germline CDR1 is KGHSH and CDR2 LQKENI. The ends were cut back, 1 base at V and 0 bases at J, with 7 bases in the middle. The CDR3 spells CASSPQGGSGANVLTF. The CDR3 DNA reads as TGTGCCAGCTCACCACAGGGGGGCTCTGGGGCCAACGTCCTGACTTTC.

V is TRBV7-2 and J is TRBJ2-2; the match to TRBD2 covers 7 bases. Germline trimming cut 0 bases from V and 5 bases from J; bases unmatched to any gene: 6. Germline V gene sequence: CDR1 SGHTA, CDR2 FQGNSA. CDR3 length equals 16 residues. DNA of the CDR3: TGTGCCAGCAGCTTAGCGGGGGGGGACGATACCGGGGAGCTGTTTTTT. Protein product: CASSLAGGDDTGELFF.

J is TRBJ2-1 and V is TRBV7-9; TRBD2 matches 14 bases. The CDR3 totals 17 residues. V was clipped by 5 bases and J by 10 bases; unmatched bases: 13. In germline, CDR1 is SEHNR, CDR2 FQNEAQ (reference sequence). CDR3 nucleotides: TGTGCCAGCAGCCCATCGGGCTTGGGACTAGCGGGGGACGAGCAGTTCTTC. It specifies CASSPSGLGLAGDEQFF.

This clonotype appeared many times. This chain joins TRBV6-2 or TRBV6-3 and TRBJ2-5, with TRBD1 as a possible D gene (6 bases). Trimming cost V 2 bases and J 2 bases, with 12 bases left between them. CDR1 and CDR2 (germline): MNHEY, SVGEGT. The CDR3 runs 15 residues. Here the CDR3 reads CASSYEGVSQETQYF. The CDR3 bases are TGTGCCAGCAGTTACGAGGGGGTTTCACAAGAGACCCAGTACTTC.

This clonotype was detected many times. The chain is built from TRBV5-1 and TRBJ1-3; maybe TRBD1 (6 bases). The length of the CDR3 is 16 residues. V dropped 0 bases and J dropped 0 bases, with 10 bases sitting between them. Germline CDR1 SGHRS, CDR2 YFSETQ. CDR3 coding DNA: TGCGCCAGCAGCTTGGGGGACACCGCCTCTGGAAACACCATATATTTT. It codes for CASSLGDTASGNTIYF.

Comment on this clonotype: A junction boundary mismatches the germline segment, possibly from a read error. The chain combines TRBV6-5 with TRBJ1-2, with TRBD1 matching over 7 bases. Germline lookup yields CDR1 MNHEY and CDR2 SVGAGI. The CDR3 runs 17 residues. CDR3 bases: TGTGCCAGCAGTCACTCCCGGGACAGTTCGACGTCATTGGGCTACACCTTC. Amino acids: CASSHSRDSSTSLGYTF.

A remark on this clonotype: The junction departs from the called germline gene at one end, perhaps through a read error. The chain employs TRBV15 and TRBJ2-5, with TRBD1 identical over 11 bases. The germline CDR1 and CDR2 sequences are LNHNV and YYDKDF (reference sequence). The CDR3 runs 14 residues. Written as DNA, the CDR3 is TGTGTCACCAGCCACCGGACAGGGGGCGAGGCCCAGTACTTC. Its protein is CVTSHRTGGEAQYF.